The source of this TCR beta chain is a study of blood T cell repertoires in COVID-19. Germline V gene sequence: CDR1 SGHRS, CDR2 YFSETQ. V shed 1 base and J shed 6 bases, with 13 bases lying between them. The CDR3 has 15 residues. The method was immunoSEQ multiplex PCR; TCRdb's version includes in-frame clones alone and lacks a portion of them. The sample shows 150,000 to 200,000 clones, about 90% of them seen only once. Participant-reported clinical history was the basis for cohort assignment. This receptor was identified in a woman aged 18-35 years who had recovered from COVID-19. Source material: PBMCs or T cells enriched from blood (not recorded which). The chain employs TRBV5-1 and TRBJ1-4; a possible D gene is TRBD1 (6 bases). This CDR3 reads CASSLLAGEHEKLFF. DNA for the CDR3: TGCGCCAGCAGCTTGCTGGCAGGGGAACATGAAAAACTGTTTTTT.